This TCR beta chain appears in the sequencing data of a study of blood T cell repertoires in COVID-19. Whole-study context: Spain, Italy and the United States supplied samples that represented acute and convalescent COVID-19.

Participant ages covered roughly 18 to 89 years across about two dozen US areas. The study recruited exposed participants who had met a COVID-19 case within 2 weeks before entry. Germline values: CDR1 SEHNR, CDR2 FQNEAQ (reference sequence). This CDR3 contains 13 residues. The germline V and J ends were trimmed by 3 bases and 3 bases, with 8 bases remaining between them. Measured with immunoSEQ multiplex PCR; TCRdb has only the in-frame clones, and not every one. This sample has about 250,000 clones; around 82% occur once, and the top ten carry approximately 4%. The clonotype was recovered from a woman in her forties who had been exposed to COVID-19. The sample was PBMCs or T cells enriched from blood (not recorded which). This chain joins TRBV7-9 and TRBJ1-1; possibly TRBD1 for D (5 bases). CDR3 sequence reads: CASSFTGDTEAFF. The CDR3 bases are TGTGCCAGCAGCTTTACGGGGGACACTGAAGCTTTCTTT.